What follows are 27 T cell receptor beta chains derived from one specimen sequenced in a study of T cell responses to AZD1222 COVID-19 vaccine. The data were produced by immunoSEQ multiplex PCR, yet TCRdb's version contains in-frame clones alone and is incomplete. This table has hundreds of thousands of clones, around 93% appearing once. Sample: peripheral blood, taken on day 0 of MenACWY control vaccination. These TCRs come from an adult in good health.

This chain links TRBV18 with TRBJ1-5, with 8 bases lining up with TRBD1. With 6 bases clipped from V and 4 bases from J, the junction kept 8 bases outside the gene matches. The CDR3 is 15 residues long. The germline V gene has CDR1 KGHSH and CDR2 LQKENI. CDR3 loop: CASSSQGAKNQPQHF. The CDR3 DNA follows: TGTGCCAGCTCGTCCCAGGGGGCAAAAAATCAGCCCCAGCATTTT.

This chain links TRBV4-3 with TRBJ2-7; 9 bases are a match to TRBD1. V lost 1 base to trimming and J lost 0 bases; unmatched junction nucleotides: 7. The CDR3 contains 17 residues. Per germline, CDR1 LGHNA and CDR2 YSLEER. The CDR3 sequence: CASSQAPGQGNSYEQYF. The CDR3 DNA follows: TGCGCCAGCAGCCAAGCTCCGGGACAGGGTAACTCCTACGAGCAGTACTTC.

This chain uses TRBV7-9 with TRBJ2-2; possible D gene TRBD1, 6 bases. The CDR3 is 12 amino acids. Deletions cut 3 bases from V and 8 bases from J, with 7 bases between. Germline loops: CDR1 SEHNR, CDR2 FQNEAQ (reference sequence). The CDR3 DNA reads TGTGCCAGCAGCTTGGGGACAGGGGAGCTGTTTTTT. This gives the protein CASSLGTGELFF. Based on the CDR3 plus reference TRBV7-9 and TRBJ2-2, the full variable domain is DTGVSQNPRHKITKRGQNVTFRCDPISEHNRLYWYRQTLGQGPEFLTYFQNEAQLEKSRLLSDRFSAERPKGSFSTLEIQRTEQGDSAMYLCASSLGTGELFFGEGSRLTVL.

The chain links TRBV5-1 to TRBJ2-2; D could derive from TRBD1 or TRBD2 (6 bases each). Looked up from germline, CDR1 is SGHRS and CDR2 is YFSETQ. The CDR3 covers 15 residues. V lost 3 bases, J lost 6 bases, and 15 bases lay in between. The CDR3 sequence is CASSSGAGGSGELFF. CDR3 bases: TGCGCCAGCAGCTCGGGGGCGGGCGGATCCGGGGAGCTGTTTTTT.

This clone appeared once. The chain uses TRBV4-2 and TRBJ2-7; TRBD2 agrees at 9 bases. This CDR3 has 15 amino acids. Germline CDR1 and CDR2: LGHNA and YNFKEQ. V shed 4 bases, J shed 1 base, and the junction held 5 bases outside the gene matches. The CDR3 DNA follows: TGTGCCAGCAGCCCAAGCGGGGGGCAATCCTACGAGCAGTACTTC. Encoded protein: CASSPSGGQSYEQYF.

The rearrangement uses TRBV5-1 and TRBJ2-1, with D perhaps TRBD2 (6 bases). This CDR3 region has 14 residues. Germline V gene data show CDR1 as SGHRS and CDR2 as YFSETQ. V lost 3 bases, J lost 6 bases, and 13 bases lay in between. The CDR3 coding sequence is TGCGCCAGCAGCTCCCGTCCCGGGGGCAATGAGCAGTTCTTC. Translation: CASSSRPGGNEQFF. The variable domain in full, completed from reference TRBV5-1 and TRBJ2-1, reads KAGVTQTPRYLIKTRGQQVTLSCSPISGHRSVSWYQQTPGQGLQFLFEYFSETQRNKGNFPGRFSGRQFSNSRSEMNVSTLELGDSALYLCASSSRPGGNEQFFGPGTRLTVL.

The rearrangement links TRBV23-1 to TRBJ2-7; D not certain. TRBV23-1 is placed among ORFs of uncertain function. The length of the CDR3 is 15 residues. V lost 0 bases and J 0 bases, leaving 9 bases between the germline ends. The CDR3 nucleotides are TGCGCCAGCAGTCAATCATGTCCAAACTCCTACGAGCAGTACTTC. Translated: CASSQSCPNSYEQYF.

V usage is TRBV19 and J usage is TRBJ1-3; D remains unclear. CDR1 and CDR2 from the germline V gene are LNHDA and SQIVND (reference sequence). Between the trimmed V and J ends, which lost 3 bases and 4 bases, there was a span of 7 bases. CDR3 length equals 13 residues. The CDR3 region is CASSIQRGNTIYF. DNA of the CDR3: TGTGCCAGTAGTATCCAACGGGGAAACACCATATATTTT.

The V call is TRBV24-1, the J call TRBJ2-5; TRBD1 aligns across 8 bases. The V gene's germline CDR1 is KGHDR and CDR2 SFDVKD. The length of the CDR3 is 15 residues. J was trimmed by 3 bases and V by 6 bases; bases with no gene match: 8. This CDR3 is CATSNTGTGKETQYF. Here the CDR3 DNA reads TGTGCCACCAGTAATACCGGGACAGGCAAAGAGACCCAGTACTTC.

V and J are TRBV14 and TRBJ1-1, with unresolved D. V dropped 4 bases and J dropped 2 bases, with 11 bases sitting between them. Germline V CDR1 and CDR2: SGHDN, FVKESK. The CDR3 sequence is 14 residues long. The CDR3 DNA reads TGTGCCAGCAGCCCGGAGACACCTAACACTGAAGCTTTCTTT. It translates to CASSPETPNTEAFF. The whole variable domain, filled in from reference TRBV14 and TRBJ1-1, reads EAGVTQFPSHSVIEKGQTVTLRCDPISGHDNLYWYRRVMGKEIKFLLHFVKESKQDESGMPNNRFLAERTGGTYSTLKVQPAELEDSGVYFCASSPETPNTEAFFGQGTRLTVV.

The J gene is TRBJ1-1, the V gene TRBV5-1, with TRBD1 identical over 7 bases. The V gene end was trimmed by 4 bases and the J gene end by 5 bases; junction bases not matched to a gene: 5. Germline assignment: CDR1 SGHRS and CDR2 YFSETQ. The CDR3 extends over 13 amino acids. In nucleotides, the CDR3 is TGCGCCAGCAGCCTGACAGGGTCGACTGAAGCTTTCTTT. The encoded protein is CASSLTGSTEAFF. Full variable domain (missing parts from reference TRBV5-1 and TRBJ1-1): KAGVTQTPRYLIKTRGQQVTLSCSPISGHRSVSWYQQTPGQGLQFLFEYFSETQRNKGNFPGRFSGRQFSNSRSEMNVSTLELGDSALYLCASSLTGSTEAFFGQGTRLTVV.

The genes are TRBV28 and TRBJ2-3; D could derive from TRBD1 or TRBD2 (5 bases each). Germline V gene data show CDR1 as MDHEN and CDR2 as SYDVKM. The germline V and J ends were trimmed by 3 bases and 4 bases, with 17 bases remaining between them. The CDR3 length is 16 residues. CDR3 sequence reads: CASSLAGTGRADTQYF. CDR3 nucleotides: TGTGCCAGCAGTTTGGCCGGGACGGGAAGGGCAGATACGCAGTATTTT.

The J gene is TRBJ1-1, the V gene TRBV5-5; 9 bases map to TRBD1. The CDR3 has 16 amino acids. With V trimmed by 0 bases and J by 3 bases, 6 bases remained unmatched. Per germline, CDR1 SGHKS and CDR2 YYEKEE (reference sequence). CDR3 DNA: TGTGCCAGCAGCTTGGGCCCGGGACAGGGTCACACTGAAGCTTTCTTT. The encoded protein is CASSLGPGQGHTEAFF. Full variable domain (remainder filled in from reference TRBV5-5 and TRBJ1-1): DAGVTQSPTHLIKTRGQQVTLRCSPISGHKSVSWYQQVLGQGPQFIFQYYEKEERGRGNFPDRFSARQFPNYSSELNVNALLLGDSALYLCASSLGPGQGHTEAFFGQGTRLTVV.

V usage is TRBV6-5 and J usage is TRBJ1-1, with D unresolved. V dropped 8 bases and J dropped 6 bases, with 10 bases sitting between them. The CDR3 contains 11 residues. CDR1 MNHEY and CDR2 SVGAGI come from the germline V gene. CDR3 DNA: TGTGCCAGCTTTGGGGTGGCTGAAGCTTTCTTT. Translation: CASFGVAEAFF.

This chain uses TRBV6-5 with TRBJ1-3; 8 bases line up with TRBD1. The J segment lost 5 bases and the V segment lost 2 bases, leaving 5 bases of the junction unmatched. CDR1 MNHEY and CDR2 SVGAGI come from the germline V gene. This CDR3 is 15 amino acids long. The CDR3 nucleotides read TGTGCCAGCAGTTACGGACAGGGAACGCGAAACACCATATATTTT. Translating gives CASSYGQGTRNTIYF.

The chain links TRBV6-2 or TRBV6-3 to TRBJ1-4, with D unclear. The germline V and J ends were trimmed by 5 bases and 0 bases, with 10 bases remaining between them. The CDR3 is 15 residues long. Germline CDR1 MNHEY, CDR2 SVGEGT. CDR3 DNA sequence: TGTGCCAGCAGTAGGTCGACTGCAACTAATGAAAAACTGTTTTTT. Its protein product is CASSRSTATNEKLFF.

This clone was picked up one time. This rearrangement joins TRBV19 to TRBJ1-4; D is undetermined. V lost 6 bases and J lost 8, with 7 bases in between. The CDR3 runs to 11 residues. In germline, CDR1 is LNHDA, CDR2 SQIVND (reference sequence). The CDR3 DNA is TGTGCCAGTAGCCAGGCAGAAAAACTGTTTTTT. Translating it yields CASSQAEKLFF. Combining the CDR3 with reference TRBV19 and TRBJ1-4 gives the whole variable domain DGGITQSPKYLFRKEGQNVTLSCEQNLNHDAMYWYRQDPGQGLRLIYYSQIVNDFQKGDIAEGYSVSREKKESFPLTVTSAQKNPTAFYLCASSQAEKLFFGSGTQLSVL.

Only one count was recorded for this clone. The V gene is TRBV6-2 or TRBV6-3, the J gene TRBJ1-2; D is perhaps TRBD1 (5 bases). The CDR3 is 14 residues long. Trimming pared 2 bases from V and 4 bases from J, leaving 11 bases between. Germline-derived CDR1 and CDR2 are MNHEY and SVGEGT. This chain's CDR3 is CASSYTGPLYGYTF. The CDR3 nucleotides are TGTGCCAGCAGTTACACGGGACCCCTCTATGGCTACACCTTC.

The chain employs TRBV28 and TRBJ1-2, with a possible D match to TRBD1 (5 bases). Germline V gene sequence: CDR1 MDHEN, CDR2 SYDVKM. The ends were cut back, 1 base at V and 5 bases at J, with 17 bases in the middle. The CDR3 spans 16 residues. The CDR3 is CASSLSAGAGWYGYTF. CDR3 sequence (DNA): TGTGCCAGCAGTTTATCCGCCGGGGCAGGGTGGTATGGCTACACCTTC.

The rearrangement joins TRBV19 to TRBJ1-4, with D tentatively TRBD1 (6 bases). This CDR3 spans 14 amino acids. V shed 7 bases and J shed 4 bases, with 13 bases lying between them. CDR1 is LNHDA and CDR2 is SQIVND in the germline V gene (reference sequence). The CDR3 nucleotides are TGTGCCAGTAACAGGGTCGGCGGTAATGAAAAACTGTTTTTT. Protein: CASNRVGGNEKLFF.

The rearrangement links TRBV10-3 to TRBJ2-1; a weak D match, TRBD1 (6 bases). The length of the CDR3 is 15 residues. Germline-derived CDR1 and CDR2 are ENHRY and SYGVKD. The V and J ends lost 0 bases and 10 bases respectively, with 16 bases between them. The CDR3 nucleotides read TGTGCCATCAGTGAGTCTGATGTGGCAGGGGAAGAGCAGTTCTTC. Translated, it gives CAISESDVAGEEQFF.

The V gene is TRBV7-2, the J gene TRBJ2-1; D is ambiguous. V lost 4 bases, J lost 4 bases, and 11 bases lay in between. The CDR3 is 14 amino acids. Germline CDR1 and CDR2: SGHTA and FQGNSA. In nucleotides, the CDR3 is TGTGCCAGCAGCTACCCAACCACATACAATGAGCAGTTCTTC. It encodes CASSYPTTYNEQFF.

A single count supports this clone. The chain employs TRBV11-2 and TRBJ1-5; no firm D call. V lost 2 bases and J 4 bases, leaving 15 bases between the germline ends. Looked up from germline, CDR1 is SGHAT and CDR2 is FQNNGV. This CDR3 has 16 amino acids. CDR3 sequence reads: CASSLHGHALNQPQHF. DNA of the CDR3: TGTGCCAGCAGCTTACACGGGCATGCCCTTAATCAGCCCCAGCATTTT.

V gene TRBV19 combines with J gene TRBJ1-1; weak D call: TRBD1 (6 bases). V was cut by 5 bases and J by 4 bases, with 14 bases left in between. In germline, CDR1 is LNHDA, CDR2 SQIVND (reference sequence). This CDR3 has 14 residues. This chain's CDR3 is CASSPGQGRTEAFF. The CDR3 DNA sequence: TGTGCCAGTAGTCCAGGTCAGGGGCGCACTGAAGCTTTCTTT.

The chain is built from TRBV11-2 and TRBJ1-1; D is unresolved. The V end lost 1 base, the J end lost 3 bases, and 6 bases lay between the germline ends. The CDR3 is 13 residues long. Germline CDR1 and CDR2: SGHAT and FQNNGV. CDR3 coding DNA: TGTGCCAGCAGCTTAGTTCCAGACACTGAAGCTTTCTTT. This encodes CASSLVPDTEAFF. Complete variable domain (other parts from reference TRBV11-2 and TRBJ1-1): EAGVAQSPRYKIIEKRQSVAFWCNPISGHATLYWYQQILGQGPKLLIQFQNNGVVDDSQLPKDRFSAERLKGVDSTLKIQPAKLEDSAVYLCASSLVPDTEAFFGQGTRLTVV.

The chain carries TRBV5-1 and TRBJ1-1; 8 bases align to TRBD1. This CDR3 has 16 amino acids. Germline trimming cut 6 bases from V and 2 bases from J; bases unmatched to any gene: 12. Germline values: CDR1 SGHRS, CDR2 YFSETQ. CDR3 sequence: CASKTGRGPLNTEAFF. In nucleotides, the CDR3 is TGCGCCAGCAAAACGGGCAGGGGGCCTCTTAACACTGAAGCTTTCTTT.

For this clone: The DNA is left out, because the CDR3 cannot be placed on it with certainty; the CDR3 is given as TCRdb lists it. The J gene is TRBJ1-2, the V gene TRBV2; the D call of TRBD1 is as the table states it, not checked on the DNA. The CDR3 has 13 residues if both end residues are counted. Germline CDR1 SNHLY, CDR2 FYNNEI. CDR3: CASSVGTGTAGTF.